What follows is one T cell receptor (beta chain) and its context. The protocol was immunoSEQ multiplex PCR, while the TCRdb copy is restricted to in-frame clones and leaves out a portion. Among more than 9,500 clones listed, about 93% were seen once. The data belong to a study of T cells after posttransplantation cyclophosphamide. Germline values: CDR1 MNHEY, CDR2 SVGAGI. CDR3 length: 14 amino acids. The ends were cut back, 6 bases at V and 8 bases at J, with 19 bases in the middle. A marrow graft followed busulfan-fludarabine conditioning, with cyclophosphamide on days +3 and +4. The V and J genes are TRBV6-5 and TRBJ1-2; the D gene is possibly TRBD1 (5 bases). This TCR came from a female patient aged 30 to 40 who received an allogeneic stem cell transplant from an unrelated donor, was CMV-positive, and had no GVHD. The graft donor may have given rise to some T cells. This sample comprised PBMCs, obtained after allogeneic stem cell transplant with posttransplant cyclophosphamide. The CDR3 here is CASRLLDSEGGYTF. The CDR3 bases are TGTGCCAGCAGACTCCTCGACAGCGAAGGAGGCTACACCTTC.